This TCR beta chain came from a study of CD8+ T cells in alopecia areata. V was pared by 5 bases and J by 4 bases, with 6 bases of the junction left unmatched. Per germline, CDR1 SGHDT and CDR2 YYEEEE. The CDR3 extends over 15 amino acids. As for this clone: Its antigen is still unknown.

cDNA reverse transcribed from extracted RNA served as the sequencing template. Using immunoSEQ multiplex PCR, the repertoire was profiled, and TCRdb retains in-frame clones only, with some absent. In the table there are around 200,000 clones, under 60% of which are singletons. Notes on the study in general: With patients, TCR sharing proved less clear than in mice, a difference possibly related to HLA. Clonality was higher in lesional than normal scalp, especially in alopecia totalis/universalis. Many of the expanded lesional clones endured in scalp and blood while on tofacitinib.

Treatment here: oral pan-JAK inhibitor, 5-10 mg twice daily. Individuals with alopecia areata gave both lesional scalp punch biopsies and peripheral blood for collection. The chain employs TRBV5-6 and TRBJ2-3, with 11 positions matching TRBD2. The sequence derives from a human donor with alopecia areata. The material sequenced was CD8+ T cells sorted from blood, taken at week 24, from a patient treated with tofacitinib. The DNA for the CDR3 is TGTGCCAGCAGGACGTTAGCGGGGGGGCCAGATACGCAGTATTTT. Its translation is CASRTLAGGPDTQYF.